This paragraph reports one TCR beta chain. Its antigen remains unidentified. Everyone who donated was a healthy bone marrow donor. Per germline, CDR1 SGHRS and CDR2 YFSETQ. CDR3 size: 15 residues. The ends lost 1 base at V and 4 bases at J; junction bases unmatched: 6. The entry originates in a study of cytomegalovirus exposure and HLA in healthy donors. Primers for the PCR totalled 60 Vbeta and 13 Jbeta. The repertoire was sequenced with immunoSEQ multiplex PCR; TCRdb's copy has only in-frame clones and lacks some. The sample yields roughly 200,000 clones, just over 75% seen once. Regarding the study as a whole: Analysis performed later showed TCR beta chains linked to HLA being more clonally expanded than equally common others. CMV serostatus stood as the only immune exposure information on hand. Association of a missense DCLRE1C variant with TCR beta V- and J-gene trimming was reported in a later analysis.

Material for sequencing was PBMCs. This receptor was identified in a young man in good health and CMV-seronegative. The chain joins TRBV5-1 to TRBJ2-5; 8 bases agree with TRBD1. The CDR3 loop is CASSLSRGQGETQYF. CDR3 nucleotide sequence: TGCGCCAGCAGCTTGAGCAGGGGGCAGGGAGAGACCCAGTACTTC.